A single T cell receptor (beta chain) is shown here with its context. Its antigen is not identified. This entry is derived from a study of cytomegalovirus exposure and HLA in healthy donors. The study, taken as a whole, reports: V- and J-gene trimming of TCR beta was linked (in a later analysis) to a missense DCLRE1C variant.

60 Vbeta and 13 Jbeta primers were used in PCR. Here immunoSEQ multiplex PCR was the method, and the copy in TCRdb shows in-frame clones only, minus some. Found here are about 35,000 clones, around three quarters of them singletons; the top ten hold approximately 5.6%. The CDR3 runs 13 residues. The V end lost 7 bases, the J end lost 0 bases, and 9 bases lay between the germline ends. Germline V gives CDR1 ENHRY, CDR2 SYGVKD. The genes are TRBV10-3 and TRBJ1-1, with D unresolved. Sequenced: PBMCs. The clonotype originates from a male donor in good health and CMV-seronegative. The CDR3 here is CAIKIEVNTEAFF. Written as DNA, the CDR3 is TGTGCCATCAAAATCGAGGTGAACACTGAAGCTTTCTTT.